The present TCR beta chain was sequenced within a study of metastatic and nonmetastatic thyroid tumors. Using MiXCR, TCRdb reanalyzed the PCR reads. The table lists about 37,000 clones, less than 30% of them singletons. This clone was recorded many times. Among the patients, none had received any treatment before thyroid surgery. CDR1 and CDR2 from the germline V gene are MRHNA and SNTAGT. Between the trimmed V and J ends, which lost 0 bases and 2 bases, there was a span of 3 bases. This CDR3 is built from 13 residues. Sequences were obtained from blood. The gene calls are TRBV6-4 and TRBJ2-3; unclear D gene. The TCR comes from a male donor with papillary thyroid cancer or a benign thyroid nodule (not recorded which). Some clones in this sample may be carry-over from other donors' samples. CDR3 sequence: CASSDSTTDTQYF. The CDR3 nucleotides read TGTGCCAGCAGTGACTCGACCACAGATACGCAGTATTTT.